This TCR beta chain was profiled in a study of blood T cell repertoires in COVID-19. Turning to the study itself: The origin of the acute and convalescent COVID-19 samples was the United States, Italy and Spain. PBMCs, B-cell-depleted T cells, or T cells provided the cDNA or gDNA that made up the material.

Original data processing: Amplification from reference gene primers served as the basis for estimated nucleated cell counts. Assay: immunoSEQ multiplex PCR; the TCRdb copy retains only in-frame clones and omits some. V, J and clone size derive from that table, while D and trimming were established from the DNA sequence. This table holds about 52,000 clones, 80% to 95% found once. The sample consisted of peripheral blood. This sequence originates from a human donor in a cohort sampled during active COVID-19.

CDR3 DNA: TGTGCCAGCTCTCCCTGGACTAGCGGAACCGGGGAGCTGTTTTTT. Protein sequence: CASSPWTSGTGELFF. The chain is built from TRBV13 and TRBJ2-2; TRBD2 agrees at 10 bases. The CDR3 extends over 15 amino acids. Per germline, CDR1 PRHDT and CDR2 FYEKMQ (reference sequence). After removal of 8 bases from V and 5 bases from J, the junction contained 8 bases not matched to a gene.